Shown below are 15 T cell receptor beta chains from a single sample sequenced in a study of human thymus T cells. Clones were read by immunoSEQ multiplex PCR, and TCRdb kept only the in-frame ones, dropping some. The repertoire includes 45,000 to 75,000 clones, about 94% of them detected once, and under 7% sits in the top ten. The sequencing sample was made of blood. These receptors were taken from a boy under three years old with a congenital heart defect but otherwise immunologically healthy.

This clone was counted between two and nine times. This chain joins TRBV6-5 and TRBJ2-2; possible D gene TRBD1, 5 bases. Germline V gene lookup returns CDR1 MNHEY and CDR2 SVGAGI. The CDR3 is 14 residues long. V gave up 5 bases and J gave up 7 bases, with 14 bases separating them. The CDR3 nucleotides are TGTGCCAGCAGTATAAGGGGCACGGACGGGGAGCTGTTTTTT. Translation: CASSIRGTDGELFF.

This clone was seen only once. This chain connects TRBV4-3 to TRBJ2-1; no clear D gene. Germline V gene sequence: CDR1 LGHNA, CDR2 YSLEER. The CDR3 has 15 amino acids. V was trimmed by 1 base and J by 0 bases, leaving 7 bases between them. CDR3 in DNA: TGCGCCAGCAGCCAAGTGACTGCCTCCTACAATGAGCAGTTCTTC. It is translated as CASSQVTASYNEQFF.

The V gene is TRBV4-1, the J gene TRBJ2-7; D is perhaps TRBD2 (5 bases). The CDR3 has 14 residues. In germline, CDR1 is MGHRA, CDR2 YSYEKL. The V end was cut by 1 base, the J end by 6 bases, with 13 bases between. The CDR3 reads CASSQVEGVSEQYF. DNA of the CDR3: TGCGCCAGCAGCCAAGTTGAGGGAGTTAGCGAGCAGTACTTC.

Note on this clone: This CDR3 is missing its conserved last phenylalanine or tryptophan, likely due to a read error. Because the CDR3's place on the DNA is in doubt, the DNA is left out and the CDR3 is given as listed by TCRdb. The rearrangement links TRBV5-1 to TRBJ1-3. Per germline, CDR1 SGHRS and CDR2 YFSETQ. The CDR3 length is 8 residues, termini included. The CDR3 spells CASKVLRV.

The rearrangement joins TRBV2 to TRBJ2-1; D remains ambiguous. This CDR3 has 10 residues. V lost 4 bases to trimming and J lost 9 bases, with 4 bases between them. Germline V CDR1 and CDR2: SNHLY, FYNNEI. CDR3 residues: CASSGGEQFF. The CDR3 nucleotides read TGTGCCAGCAGTGGGGGTGAGCAGTTCTTC.

The chain combines TRBV7-9 with TRBJ1-6; D not resolved. This CDR3 contains 16 residues. Trimming took 3 bases from V and 0 from J, leaving 9 bases between them. CDR1 is SEHNR, CDR2 FQNEAQ, per germline (reference sequence). The CDR3 loop is CASSFALSSYNSPLHF. CDR3 sequence (DNA): TGTGCCAGCAGCTTCGCACTGAGCTCCTATAATTCACCCCTCCACTTT.

V gene TRBV9 combines with J gene TRBJ2-3, with TRBD2 matching 10 bases. The CDR3 contains 16 residues. Looked up from germline, CDR1 is SGDLS and CDR2 is YYNGEE. J was trimmed by 5 bases and V by 0 bases; bases with no gene match: 6. For the CDR3, the DNA is TGTGCCAGCAGCGTAGTAGGTACTAGCGGGAAAGATACGCAGTATTTT. Translation: CASSVVGTSGKDTQYF.

The chain is built from TRBV19 and TRBJ1-2; D not certain. From germline, CDR1 is LNHDA and CDR2 SQIVND (reference sequence). The V gene lost 3 bases and the J gene lost 8 bases, with 10 bases spanning the gap. The CDR3 totals 12 residues. Here the CDR3 reads CASSIKGVGYTF. CDR3 coding DNA: TGTGCCAGTAGTATTAAAGGCGTCGGCTACACCTTC. Together with reference TRBV19 and TRBJ1-2, the CDR3 gives the full variable domain: DGGITQSPKYLFRKEGQNVTLSCEQNLNHDAMYWYRQDPGQGLRLIYYSQIVNDFQKGDIAEGYSVSREKKESFPLTVTSAQKNPTAFYLCASSIKGVGYTFGSGTRLTVV.

The chain couples TRBV6-1 to TRBJ2-7; 9 nucleotides align to TRBD1. This CDR3 comprises 14 residues. The J segment lost 2 bases and the V segment lost 5 bases, leaving 4 bases of the junction unmatched. Looked up from germline, CDR1 is MNHNS and CDR2 is SASEGT. Written as DNA, the CDR3 is TGTGCCAGCAGTAACCGGGACAGGGCCTACGAGCAGTACTTC. This encodes CASSNRDRAYEQYF.

A note on this clone: One junction end disagrees with the germline gene, perhaps due to a read error. As DNA, the CDR3 is TGTGCCAGCAGGCCCGGACAGGGGGCCGTTGGGCACTTC. Encoded protein: CASRPGQGAVGHF. The chain combines TRBV11-2 with TRBJ2-7; 11 bases align to TRBD1. The CDR3 length is 13 residues. The germline gives CDR1 SGHAT, CDR2 FQNNGV.

This clone was detected once. The CDR3 protein is CSVLDSRLVGTQYF. The CDR3 DNA is TGCAGCGTTTTGGACAGCCGCCTGGTTGGTACGCAGTATTTT. The chain couples TRBV29-1 to TRBJ2-3; TRBD1 might be the D (6 bases). Germline values: CDR1 SQVTM, CDR2 ANQGSEA. The CDR3 consists of 14 residues. Trimming took off 5 bases at V and 8 bases at J, with 20 bases between the two ends.

This clone was observed a single time. The chain carries TRBV6-1 and TRBJ1-2, with D possibly matching TRBD1 (5 bases). Germline loops: CDR1 MNHNS, CDR2 SASEGT. The length of the CDR3 is 14 residues. This CDR3 reads CAGSRDFTLYGYTF. The CDR3 DNA reads TGTGCAGGAAGTAGGGACTTCACCCTCTATGGCTACACCTTC.

The chain joins TRBV19 to TRBJ1-5, with D tentatively TRBD1 (5 bases). The V gene's germline CDR1 is LNHDA and CDR2 SQIVND (reference sequence). The germline V and J ends were trimmed by 1 base and 1 base, with 8 bases remaining between them. The CDR3 totals 15 residues. The CDR3 DNA is TGTGCCAGTAGTATAGTTTGGGGGAGCAATCAGCCCCAGCATTTT. Protein: CASSIVWGSNQPQHF.

The chain joins TRBV5-1 to TRBJ2-5; D ambiguous. The DNA end lines up better with TRBJ2-7; the J call may be wrong. The CDR3 covers 13 residues. Germline loops: CDR1 SGHRS, CDR2 YFSETQ. This CDR3 is CASSLNRAYEQYF. The CDR3 DNA reads as TGCGCCAGCAGCTTGAACCGAGCCTACGAGCAGTACTTC.

The chain recombines TRBV10-3 with TRBJ2-1; D is undetermined. Looked up from germline, CDR1 is ENHRY and CDR2 is SYGVKD. Trimming took 0 bases from V and 4 from J, leaving 4 bases between them. CDR3 length: 13 residues. DNA of the CDR3: TGTGCCATCAGTGAGTCAGTATACAATGAGCAGTTCTTC. Amino acids: CAISESVYNEQFF.